Given below is one T cell receptor (beta chain) in context. Its antigen is not identified. The CDR3 totals 15 residues. Germline CDR1 is SGHRS and CDR2 is YFSETQ. Trimming cost V 0 bases and J 3 bases; bases outside gene matches: 6. The data were taken from a study of long-term antiretroviral therapy in people with HIV. Study in general: The 2015 immediate-ART recommendation came about a decade after the earliest samples. Study-wide points: Patients on ART gained diversity, which nonetheless stayed below transplant donor controls. Dominating the repertoire at all time points were the clones that expanded before ART.

There was at least one pre-ART PBMC sample for each donor, plus at least two post-ART PBMC samples. Survey-level resolution applied to immunoSEQ assay v3.0. TCRdb keeps only in-frame clones here, not all; method: immunoSEQ multiplex PCR. Of more than 15,000 clones detected, roughly 90% appear once; the ten largest clones hold more than 7%. The gene calls are TRBV5-1 and TRBJ2-7, with 7 positions matching TRBD2. Source: unsorted PBMCs, taken 0.3 years after starting antiretroviral therapy. This receptor was obtained from a man in his fifties or sixties with HIV. CDR3: CASSLDQGGLYEQYF. The CDR3 coding sequence is TGCGCCAGCAGCTTGGACCAGGGAGGGCTCTACGAGCAGTACTTC.